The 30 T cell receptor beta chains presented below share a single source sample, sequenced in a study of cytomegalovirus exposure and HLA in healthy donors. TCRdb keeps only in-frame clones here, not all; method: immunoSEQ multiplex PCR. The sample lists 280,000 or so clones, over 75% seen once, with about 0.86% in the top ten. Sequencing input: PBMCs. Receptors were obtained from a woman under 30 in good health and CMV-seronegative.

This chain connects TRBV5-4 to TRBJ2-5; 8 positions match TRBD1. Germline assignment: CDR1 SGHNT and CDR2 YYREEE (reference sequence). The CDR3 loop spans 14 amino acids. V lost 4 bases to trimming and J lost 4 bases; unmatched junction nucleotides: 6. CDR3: CASSILDRGETQYF. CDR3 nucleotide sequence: TGTGCCAGCAGCATCCTCGACAGGGGAGAGACCCAGTACTTC.

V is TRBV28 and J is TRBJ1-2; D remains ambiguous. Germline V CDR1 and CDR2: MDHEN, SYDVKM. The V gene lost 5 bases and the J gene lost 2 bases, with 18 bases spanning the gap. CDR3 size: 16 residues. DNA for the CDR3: TGTGCCAGCAGTCTAAACCCGAGAGGTTCCAACTATGGCTACACCTTC. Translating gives CASSLNPRGSNYGYTF.

CDR3 nucleotide sequence: TGTGCCACCAGCCCCCATCGGGAGACCCAGTACTTC. Protein: CATSPHRETQYF. The chain links TRBV15 to TRBJ2-5; no definite D call. There are 12 residues in the CDR3. In germline, CDR1 is LNHNV, CDR2 YYDKDF (reference sequence). V lost 5 bases, J lost 5 bases, and 9 bases lay in between.

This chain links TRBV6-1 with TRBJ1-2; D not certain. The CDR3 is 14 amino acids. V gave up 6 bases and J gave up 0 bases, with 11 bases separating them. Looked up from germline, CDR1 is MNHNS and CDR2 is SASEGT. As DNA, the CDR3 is TGTGCCAGCAGGGGCCGATTGGCTAACTATGGCTACACCTTC. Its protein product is CASRGRLANYGYTF.

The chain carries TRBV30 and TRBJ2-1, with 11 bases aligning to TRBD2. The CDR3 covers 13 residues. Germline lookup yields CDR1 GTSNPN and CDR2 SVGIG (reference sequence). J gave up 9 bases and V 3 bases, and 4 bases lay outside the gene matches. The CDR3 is CAWRTSGSGEQFF. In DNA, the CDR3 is TGTGCCTGGAGAACTAGCGGGAGTGGTGAGCAGTTCTTC.

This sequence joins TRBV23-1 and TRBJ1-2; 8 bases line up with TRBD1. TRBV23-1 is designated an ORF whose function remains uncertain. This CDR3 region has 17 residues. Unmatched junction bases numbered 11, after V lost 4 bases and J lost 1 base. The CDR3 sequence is CASSRAGQDRYNYGYTF. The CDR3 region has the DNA TGCGCCAGCAGTCGGGCGGGACAGGACCGTTATAACTATGGCTACACCTTC.

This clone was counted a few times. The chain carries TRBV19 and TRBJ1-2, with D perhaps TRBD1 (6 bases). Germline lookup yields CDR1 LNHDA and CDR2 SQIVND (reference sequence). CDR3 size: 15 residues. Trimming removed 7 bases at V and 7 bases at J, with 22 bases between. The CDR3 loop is CASTEIGQGRGGYTF. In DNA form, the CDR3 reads TGTGCCAGTACCGAGATTGGGCAGGGGAGAGGTGGCTACACCTTC.

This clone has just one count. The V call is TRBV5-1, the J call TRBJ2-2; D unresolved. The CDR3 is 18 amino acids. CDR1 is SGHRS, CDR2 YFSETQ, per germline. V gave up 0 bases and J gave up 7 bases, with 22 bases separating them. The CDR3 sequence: CASSLADTRIRGVGELFF. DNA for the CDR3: TGCGCCAGCAGCTTGGCCGATACCCGCATCCGAGGAGTCGGGGAGCTGTTTTTT.

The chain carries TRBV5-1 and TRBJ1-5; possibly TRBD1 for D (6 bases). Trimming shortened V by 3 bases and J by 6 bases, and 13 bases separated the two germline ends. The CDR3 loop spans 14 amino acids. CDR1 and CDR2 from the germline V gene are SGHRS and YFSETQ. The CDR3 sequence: CASSSGQRGQPQHF. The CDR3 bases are TGCGCCAGCAGCTCAGGACAGAGAGGTCAGCCCCAGCATTTT.

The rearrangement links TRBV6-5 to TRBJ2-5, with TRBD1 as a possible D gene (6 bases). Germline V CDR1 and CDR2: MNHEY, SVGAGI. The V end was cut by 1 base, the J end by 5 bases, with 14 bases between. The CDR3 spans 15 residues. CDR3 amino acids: CASSYFTGSGETQYF. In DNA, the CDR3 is TGTGCCAGCAGTTACTTTACAGGGTCAGGTGAGACCCAGTACTTC.

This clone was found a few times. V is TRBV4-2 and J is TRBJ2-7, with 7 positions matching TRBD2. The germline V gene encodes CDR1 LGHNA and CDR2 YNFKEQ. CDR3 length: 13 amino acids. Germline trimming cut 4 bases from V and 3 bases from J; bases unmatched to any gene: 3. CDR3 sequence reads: CASSRGLDYEQYF. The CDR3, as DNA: TGTGCCAGCAGCCGCGGACTAGACTACGAGCAGTACTTC.

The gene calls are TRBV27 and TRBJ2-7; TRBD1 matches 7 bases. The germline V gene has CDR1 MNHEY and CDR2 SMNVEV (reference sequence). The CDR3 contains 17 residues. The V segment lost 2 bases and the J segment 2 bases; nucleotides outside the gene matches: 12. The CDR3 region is CASSLIHPAGGPYEQYF. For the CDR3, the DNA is TGTGCCAGCAGTTTAATTCACCCGGCAGGGGGACCCTACGAGCAGTACTTC.

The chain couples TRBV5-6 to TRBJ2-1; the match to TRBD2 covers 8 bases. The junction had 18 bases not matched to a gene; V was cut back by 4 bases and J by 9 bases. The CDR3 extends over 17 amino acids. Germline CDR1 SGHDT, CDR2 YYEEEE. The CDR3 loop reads CASSPLGREGSSSEQFF. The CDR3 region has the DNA TGTGCCAGCAGCCCCCTGGGTCGGGAGGGTTCGAGTAGTGAGCAGTTCTTC.

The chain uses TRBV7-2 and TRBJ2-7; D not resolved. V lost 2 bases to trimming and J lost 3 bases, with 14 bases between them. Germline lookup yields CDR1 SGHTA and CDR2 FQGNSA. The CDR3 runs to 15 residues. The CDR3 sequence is CASSLSPRFGYEQYF. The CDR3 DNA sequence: TGTGCCAGCAGCTTATCTCCTAGGTTCGGCTACGAGCAGTACTTC.

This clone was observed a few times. CDR3: CASSLGEFESYTF. The CDR3 region has the DNA TGTGCCAGCAGCTTGGGGGAGTTTGAAAGCTACACCTTC. The chain has TRBV5-6 and TRBJ1-2; no clear D. From germline, CDR1 is SGHDT and CDR2 YYEEEE. Between the trimmed V and J ends, which lost 0 bases and 9 bases, there was a span of 12 bases. The CDR3 loop spans 13 amino acids.

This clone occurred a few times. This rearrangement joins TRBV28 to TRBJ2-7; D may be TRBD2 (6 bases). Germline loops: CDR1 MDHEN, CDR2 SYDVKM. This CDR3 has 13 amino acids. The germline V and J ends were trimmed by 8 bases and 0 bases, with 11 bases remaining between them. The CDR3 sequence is CASRVGSSYEQYF. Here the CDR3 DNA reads TGTGCCAGCCGAGTCGGGAGCTCCTACGAGCAGTACTTC.

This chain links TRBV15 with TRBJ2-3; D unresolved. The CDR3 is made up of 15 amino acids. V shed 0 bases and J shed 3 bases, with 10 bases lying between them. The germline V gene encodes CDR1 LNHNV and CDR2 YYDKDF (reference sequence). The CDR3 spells CATSRDRSGTDTQYF. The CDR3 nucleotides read TGTGCCACCAGCAGAGATCGTTCCGGGACAGATACGCAGTATTTT.

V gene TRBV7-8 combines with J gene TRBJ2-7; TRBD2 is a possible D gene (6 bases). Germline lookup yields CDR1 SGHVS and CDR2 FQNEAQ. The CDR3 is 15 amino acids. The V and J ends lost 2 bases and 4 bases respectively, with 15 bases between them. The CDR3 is CASSLSAGRQYEQYF. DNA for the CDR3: TGTGCCAGCAGCTTATCGGCGGGACGCCAGTACGAGCAGTACTTC.

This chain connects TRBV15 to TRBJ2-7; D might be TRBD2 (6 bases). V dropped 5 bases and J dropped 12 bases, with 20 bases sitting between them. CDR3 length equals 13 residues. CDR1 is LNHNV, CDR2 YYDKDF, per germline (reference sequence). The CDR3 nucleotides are TGTGCCACCAGCGGACGGGACTTTAAAATTCGGTACTTC. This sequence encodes CATSGRDFKIRYF. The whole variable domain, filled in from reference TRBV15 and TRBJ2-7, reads DAMVIQNPRYQVTQFGKPVTLSCSQTLNHNVMYWYQQKSSQAPKLLFHYYDKDFNNEADTPDNFQSRRPNTSFCFLDIRSPGLGDTAMYLCATSGRDFKIRYFGPGTRLTVT.

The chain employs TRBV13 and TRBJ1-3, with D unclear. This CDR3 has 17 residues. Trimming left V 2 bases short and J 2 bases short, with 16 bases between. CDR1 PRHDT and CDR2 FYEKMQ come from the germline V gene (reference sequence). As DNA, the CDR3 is TGTGCCAGCAGCTTATATCGACGTCGACGGGCTGGAAACACCATATATTTT. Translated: CASSLYRRRRAGNTIYF.

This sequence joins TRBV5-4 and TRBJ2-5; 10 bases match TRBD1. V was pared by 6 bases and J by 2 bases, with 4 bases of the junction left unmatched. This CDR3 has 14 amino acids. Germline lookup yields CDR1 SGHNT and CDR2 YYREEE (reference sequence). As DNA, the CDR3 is TGTGCCAGCAACCTGGACAGGGGGCAAGAGACCCAGTACTTC. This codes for CASNLDRGQETQYF.

The CDR3 loop is CASRRNRDRIYGYTF. DNA for the CDR3: TGTGCCAGCAGGCGGAACCGGGACAGAATCTATGGCTACACCTTC. The chain uses TRBV27 and TRBJ1-2, with 7 nucleotides matching TRBD1. V shed 6 bases and J 4 bases; nucleotides not matched to a gene: 11. The CDR3 extends over 15 amino acids. Germline lookup yields CDR1 MNHEY and CDR2 SMNVEV (reference sequence).

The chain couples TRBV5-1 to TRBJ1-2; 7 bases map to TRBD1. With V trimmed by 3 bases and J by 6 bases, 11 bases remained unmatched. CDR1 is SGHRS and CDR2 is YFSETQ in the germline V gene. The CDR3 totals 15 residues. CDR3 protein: CASSSETGTNHGYTF. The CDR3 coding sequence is TGCGCCAGCAGCTCGGAGACAGGGACGAATCATGGCTACACCTTC.

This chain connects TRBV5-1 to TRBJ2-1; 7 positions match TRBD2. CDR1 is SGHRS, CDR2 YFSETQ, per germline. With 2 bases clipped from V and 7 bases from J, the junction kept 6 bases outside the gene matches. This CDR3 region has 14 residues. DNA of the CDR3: TGCGCCAGCAGCTTACGGCGGGAGATTAATGAGCAGTTCTTC. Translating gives CASSLRREINEQFF.

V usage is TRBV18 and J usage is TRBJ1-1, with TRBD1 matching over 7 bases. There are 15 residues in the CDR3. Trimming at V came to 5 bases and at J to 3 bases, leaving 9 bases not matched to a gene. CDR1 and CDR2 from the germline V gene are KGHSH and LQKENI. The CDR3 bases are TGTGCCAGCTCAACCGGCGACAGGGTGCACACTGAAGCTTTCTTT. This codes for CASSTGDRVHTEAFF.

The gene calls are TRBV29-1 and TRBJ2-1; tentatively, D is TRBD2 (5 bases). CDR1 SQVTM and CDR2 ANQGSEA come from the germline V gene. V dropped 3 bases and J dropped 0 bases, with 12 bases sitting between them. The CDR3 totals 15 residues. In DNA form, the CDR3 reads TGCAGCGTTGATTATTTCCGGGGCTCCTACAATGAGCAGTTCTTC. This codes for CSVDYFRGSYNEQFF.

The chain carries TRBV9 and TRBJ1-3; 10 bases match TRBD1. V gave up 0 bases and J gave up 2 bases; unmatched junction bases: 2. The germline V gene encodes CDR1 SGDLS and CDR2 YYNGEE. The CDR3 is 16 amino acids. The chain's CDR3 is CASSVGGTGAGNTIYF. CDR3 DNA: TGTGCCAGCAGCGTAGGCGGGACAGGGGCTGGAAACACCATATATTTT.

The DNA of the CDR3 is TGTGCCAGCAGCCGGGATGGCTACACCTTC. Amino acids: CASSRDGYTF. V and J are TRBV28 and TRBJ1-2; no firm D call. The CDR3 contains 10 residues. Trimming stripped 6 bases from V and 6 bases from J, with 5 bases between. Germline CDR1 reads MDHEN; CDR2 reads SYDVKM.

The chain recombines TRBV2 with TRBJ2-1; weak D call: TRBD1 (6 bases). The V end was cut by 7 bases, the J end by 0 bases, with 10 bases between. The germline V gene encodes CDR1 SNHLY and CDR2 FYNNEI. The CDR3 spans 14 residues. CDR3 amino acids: CASKQGNSYNEQFF. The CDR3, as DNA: TGTGCCAGCAAACAGGGTAACTCCTACAATGAGCAGTTCTTC. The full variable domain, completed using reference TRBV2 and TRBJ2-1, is EPEVTQTPSHQVTQMGQEVILRCVPISNHLYFYWYRQILGQKVEFLVSFYNNEISEKSEIFDDQFSVERPDGSNFTLKIRSTKLEDSAMYFCASKQGNSYNEQFFGPGTRLTVL.

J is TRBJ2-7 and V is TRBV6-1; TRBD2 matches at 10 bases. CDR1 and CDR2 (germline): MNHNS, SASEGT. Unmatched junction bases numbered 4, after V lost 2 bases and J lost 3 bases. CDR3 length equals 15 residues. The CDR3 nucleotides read TGTGCCAGCAGTGAACCAGGACTAGCGGTCTACGAGCAGTACTTC. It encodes CASSEPGLAVYEQYF.